The 22 T cell receptor beta chains given below trace back to one sample, sequenced in a study of T cell changes during pregnancy in multiple sclerosis. Libraries were prepared by immunoSEQ multiplex PCR; TCRdb keeps only in-frame clonotypes and omits some of them. The table has some 38,000 clones, 91% seen once. This specimen consisted of CD8+ T cells from peripheral blood mononuclear cells, obtained after pregnancy. The receptors come from a female donor with multiple sclerosis, enrolled in a pregnancy study.

The chain recombines TRBV9 with TRBJ2-2; D perhaps matches TRBD2 (5 bases). The CDR3 sequence is 13 residues long. Trimming pared 5 bases from V and 3 bases from J, leaving 8 bases between. Germline CDR1 and CDR2: SGDLS and YYNGEE. As DNA, the CDR3 is TGTGCCAGCAGGCGGGCACACACCGGGGAGCTGTTTTTT. This gives the protein CASRRAHTGELFF.

This chain uses TRBV29-1 with TRBJ1-2; D unresolved. Germline CDR1 and CDR2: SQVTM and ANQGSEA. The ends were cut back, 6 bases at V and 8 bases at J, with 13 bases in the middle. The CDR3 has 11 amino acids. This CDR3 is CSVPVRYGYTF. CDR3 nucleotide sequence: TGCAGCGTCCCGGTCCGTTACGGCTACACCTTC.

The V call is TRBV5-6, the J call TRBJ2-7, with TRBD1 matching over 7 bases. Germline lookup yields CDR1 SGHDT and CDR2 YYEEEE. This CDR3 spans 13 amino acids. Trimming cost V 3 bases and J 1 base; bases outside gene matches: 1. The CDR3: CASSWGQSYEQYF. Here the CDR3 DNA reads TGTGCCAGCAGCTGGGGACAGTCCTACGAGCAGTACTTC.

This chain uses TRBV6-5 with TRBJ1-2, with D perhaps matching TRBD1 (6 bases). This CDR3 region has 12 residues. The V end was cut by 6 bases, the J end by 8 bases, with 13 bases between. Germline V lookup: CDR1 MNHEY, CDR2 SVGAGI. CDR3 bases: TGTGCCAGCAGGTCCCAGGGACACGGCTACACCTTC. This gives the protein CASRSQGHGYTF.

The rearrangement uses TRBV27 and TRBJ1-2, with 7 positions matching TRBD1. The CDR3 is 13 residues long. After removal of 4 bases from V and 2 bases from J, the junction contained 1 base not matched to a gene. Per germline, CDR1 MNHEY and CDR2 SMNVEV (reference sequence). This CDR3 is CASSSGGNYGYTF. CDR3 bases: TGTGCCAGCAGTTCAGGGGGGAACTATGGCTACACCTTC.

The chain's CDR3 is CASSDRPDRGLGQPQHF. CDR3 sequence (DNA): TGTGCCAGCAGTGATCGCCCCGACAGGGGGCTGGGTCAGCCCCAGCATTTT. This chain connects TRBV2 to TRBJ1-5; 10 bases line up with TRBD1. Germline-derived CDR1 and CDR2 are SNHLY and FYNNEI. J lost 6 bases, V lost 3 bases, and 11 bases had no gene match. CDR3 length: 17 residues.

This chain joins TRBV7-9 and TRBJ2-1; D may be TRBD2 (5 bases). CDR3 length equals 15 residues. The germline V gene has CDR1 SEHNR and CDR2 FQNEAQ (reference sequence). V was shortened by 2 bases and J by 0 bases, with 8 bases between the two germline ends. CDR3 protein: CASSLSGLSYNEQFF. CDR3 in DNA: TGTGCCAGCAGCTTAAGCGGCCTCTCCTACAATGAGCAGTTCTTC.

The V gene is TRBV9, the J gene TRBJ2-1; 10 bases map to TRBD1. V was clipped by 0 bases and J by 8 bases; unmatched bases: 8. The CDR3 loop spans 16 amino acids. Germline lookup yields CDR1 SGDLS and CDR2 YYNGEE. CDR3 residues: CASSVGGTGDLDEQFF. Here the CDR3 DNA reads TGTGCCAGCAGCGTAGGGGGGACAGGGGATTTGGATGAGCAGTTCTTC.

V is TRBV11-2 and J is TRBJ2-7; TRBD2 aligns across 8 bases. V dropped 5 bases and J dropped 3; count of bases not matched to a gene: 6. Germline V gene data show CDR1 as SGHAT and CDR2 as FQNNGV. The CDR3 is made up of 14 amino acids. DNA for the CDR3: TGTGCCAGCAGCCAAGCGGGAGCATTCTACGAGCAGTACTTC. Translation: CASSQAGAFYEQYF.

This clone showed up just once. V and J are TRBV7-9 and TRBJ1-6, with 10 bases that match TRBD1. V lost 8 bases to trimming and J lost 7 bases; unmatched junction nucleotides: 5. Germline V gene data show CDR1 as SEHNR and CDR2 as FQNEAQ (reference sequence). The CDR3 length is 14 residues. The CDR3 DNA reads as TGTGCCAGCGGCCCGGGACAGGGGAATTCACCCCTCCACTTT. This sequence encodes CASGPGQGNSPLHF.

CDR3 amino acids: CAWSDRDTGEQYF. CDR3 bases: TGTGCCTGGAGCGACCGGGACACGGGCGAGCAGTACTTC. V and J are TRBV30 and TRBJ2-7; a weak D match, TRBD1 (6 bases). Germline V gene sequence: CDR1 GTSNPN, CDR2 SVGIG (reference sequence). Trimming shortened V by 3 bases and J by 6 bases, and 15 bases separated the two germline ends. The CDR3 extends over 13 amino acids.

This chain uses TRBV29-1 with TRBJ2-3; possibly TRBD2 for D (6 bases). The CDR3 is 15 residues long. Germline V gene data show CDR1 as SQVTM and CDR2 as ANQGSEA. The V and J ends lost 1 base and 0 bases respectively, with 11 bases between them. The CDR3 spells CSVEARAGSTDTQYF. Written as DNA, the CDR3 is TGCAGCGTTGAAGCACGAGCGGGTAGCACAGATACGCAGTATTTT.

The rearrangement links TRBV6-6 to TRBJ2-1, with 8 bases that match TRBD2. Per the germline V gene, CDR1 is MNHNY and CDR2 is SVGAGI (reference sequence). V lost 2 bases and J lost 8; bases outside the gene matches: 8. There are 15 residues in the CDR3. This CDR3 is CASSYGSGSPHEQFF. For the CDR3, the DNA is TGTGCCAGCAGTTACGGAAGCGGGAGTCCCCATGAGCAGTTCTTC.

The chain recombines TRBV7-9 with TRBJ1-5; 11 bases map to TRBD1. CDR1 is SEHNR and CDR2 is FQNEAQ in the germline V gene (reference sequence). The CDR3 extends over 18 amino acids. Trimming removed 4 bases from V and 0 bases from J; junction bases left unmatched: 8. The CDR3 is CASSSSEDRGRSNQPQHF. CDR3 DNA: TGTGCCAGCAGCTCAAGCGAGGACAGGGGGCGTAGCAATCAGCCCCAGCATTTT.

The gene calls are TRBV7-2 and TRBJ1-3; 7 positions match TRBD1. The germline CDR1 and CDR2 sequences are SGHTA and FQGNSA. This CDR3 is 14 amino acids long. Trimming cost V 5 bases and J 8 bases; bases outside gene matches: 9. The CDR3 loop reads CASSADRAWDTIYF. In DNA, the CDR3 is TGTGCCAGCAGCGCCGACAGGGCTTGGGACACCATATATTTT.

The chain employs TRBV11-2 and TRBJ2-7, with 8 bases that match TRBD1. The CDR3 is 15 amino acids. Germline V gene sequence: CDR1 SGHAT, CDR2 FQNNGV. V was pared by 4 bases and J by 3 bases, with 8 bases of the junction left unmatched. The CDR3 nucleotides read TGTGCCAGCAGCTCGATGCAGGGGGCCAACTACGAGCAGTACTTC. Its translation is CASSSMQGANYEQYF.

This chain joins TRBV14 and TRBJ1-5; perhaps TRBD1 as D (5 bases). CDR3 length equals 15 residues. Trimming took 0 bases from V and 2 from J, leaving 8 bases between them. Germline assignment: CDR1 SGHDN and CDR2 FVKESK. The CDR3 DNA is TGTGCCAGCAGCCAAGATTCGGGGGGCAATCAGCCCCAGCATTTT. Its translation: CASSQDSGGNQPQHF.

In this sample, this clone turned up once. V usage is TRBV6-4 and J usage is TRBJ2-3; 8 bases are a match to TRBD2. The length of the CDR3 is 15 residues. From germline, CDR1 is MRHNA and CDR2 SNTAGT. Trimming removed 4 bases from V and 7 bases from J; junction bases left unmatched: 10. The CDR3 bases are TGTGCCAGCAGTGTACGCGGGGGGCCCATAAATACGCAGTATTTT. Its translation is CASSVRGGPINTQYF.

This clone was picked up one time. V gene TRBV2 combines with J gene TRBJ2-3; 11 positions agree with TRBD2. The CDR3 is made up of 13 amino acids. The J segment lost 6 bases and the V segment lost 5 bases, leaving 1 base of the junction unmatched. The V gene's germline CDR1 is SNHLY and CDR2 FYNNEI. CDR3 sequence: CASSRLAGDTQYF. CDR3 coding DNA: TGTGCCAGCAGTCGACTAGCGGGGGATACGCAGTATTTT.

CDR3 region: CASSLSYNRGLRGYTF. In DNA, the CDR3 is TGTGCCAGCAGTTTATCTTATAACAGGGGGTTGCGGGGCTACACCTTC. This rearrangement joins TRBV27 to TRBJ1-2; 8 nucleotides align to TRBD1. V lost 0 bases and J lost 8; bases outside the gene matches: 11. This CDR3 is built from 16 residues. CDR1 and CDR2 from the germline V gene are MNHEY and SMNVEV (reference sequence).

CDR3 region: CASNPLGGGGNEQFF. The CDR3 DNA follows: TGTGCCAGCAATCCTCTGGGCGGGGGGGGCAATGAGCAGTTCTTC. The chain couples TRBV2 to TRBJ2-1, with TRBD2 matching 9 bases. This CDR3 has 15 amino acids. Germline V gene lookup returns CDR1 SNHLY and CDR2 FYNNEI. V lost 7 bases and J lost 6; bases outside the gene matches: 10.

This clone was seen more than once but under ten times. V and J are TRBV30 and TRBJ1-4; TRBD1 matches at 9 bases. The CDR3 sequence is 16 residues long. V dropped 0 bases and J dropped 5; count of bases not matched to a gene: 7. The V gene's germline CDR1 is GTSNPN and CDR2 SVGIG (reference sequence). CDR3 protein: CAWSVGTGTGNEKLFF. The CDR3 nucleotides read TGTGCCTGGAGTGTGGGGACAGGGACGGGGAATGAAAAACTGTTTTTT.